The next 30 T cell receptor beta chains were all read from a single sample in a study of beta chain features in type 1 diabetes. Study conclusions and caveats: Type 1 diabetes patients had moderately but significantly shorter TCRB CDR3s in all four CD4+ subsets.

Reverse transcription of all isolated RNA meant that expressed TCRB transcripts were sequenced. The data were produced by immunoSEQ multiplex PCR, yet TCRdb's version contains in-frame clones alone and is incomplete. This repertoire shows 600,000 to 700,000 clones, 13% found once; its top ten account for about 0.02%. For these TCRs, the target antigens are not known. Input material: naive CD4+ T cells from blood. These receptors were obtained from a man younger than 35 with type 1 diabetes.

This sequence joins TRBV5-1 and TRBJ2-3, with D unclear. The V end lost 4 bases, the J end lost 6 bases, and 18 bases lay between the germline ends. CDR3 size: 15 residues. CDR1 SGHRS and CDR2 YFSETQ come from the germline V gene. The CDR3 here is CASSPLLTAGDTQYF. The CDR3 DNA reads as TGCGCCAGCAGCCCACTTCTAACGGCCGGGGATACGCAGTATTTT.

This sequence joins TRBV7-2 and TRBJ2-2; D ambiguous. Trimming took off 2 bases at V and 6 bases at J, with 10 bases between the two ends. The CDR3 is 14 amino acids. From germline, CDR1 is SGHTA and CDR2 FQGNSA. The CDR3 DNA follows: TGTGCCAGCAGCTTATATGAAGTAGCCGGGGAGCTGTTTTTT. As protein: CASSLYEVAGELFF.

This clone showed up just a few times. The germline gene is not matched at one end of the junction; a read error may be the cause. The gene calls are TRBV10-3 and TRBJ2-1, with unresolved D. Germline values: CDR1 ENHRY, CDR2 SYGVKD. The CDR3 consists of 12 residues. The CDR3 protein is CAIGDNWNEQFF. The CDR3 DNA reads TGTGCCATCGGTGACAATTGGAATGAGCAGTTCTTC.

This chain uses TRBV6-1 with TRBJ1-5; D is undetermined. The V and J ends lost 7 bases and 5 bases respectively, with 12 bases between them. Germline assignment: CDR1 MNHNS and CDR2 SASEGT. The CDR3 has 13 amino acids. CDR3 DNA: TGTGCCAGCAACGGCGGAACCTATCAGCCCCAGCATTTT. Translating gives CASNGGTYQPQHF.

The CDR3 DNA reads TGTGCCAGCTCACCACCGAGGCTAGGTGCTGGGGGCCAAGAGACCCAGTACTTC. It yields the protein CASSPPRLGAGGQETQYF. This sequence joins TRBV18 and TRBJ2-5, with D perhaps being TRBD1 or TRBD2 (5 bases each). The CDR3 length is 18 residues. V lost 0 bases and J 1 base, leaving 18 bases between the germline ends. Germline V lookup: CDR1 KGHSH, CDR2 LQKENI.

The rearrangement uses TRBV21-1 and TRBJ1-6; TRBD1 is taken as the D call from the table, unchecked against the DNA. TRBV21-1 is listed as a pseudogene. The CDR3 spans 19 residues. The CDR3 DNA reads as TGTGCCAGCAGCATTCGACAGGGCGATGTGGGCTCCTATAATTCACCCCTCCACTTT. Translating it yields CASSIRQGDVGSYNSPLHF.

This clone showed up just a few times. The chain is built from TRBV7-3 and TRBJ2-3; D is uncertain. There are 13 residues in the CDR3. The germline V and J ends were trimmed by 3 bases and 4 bases, with 8 bases remaining between them. The germline V gene encodes CDR1 SGHTA and CDR2 FQGTGA. The CDR3 is CASSLDPADTQYF. CDR3 DNA sequence: TGTGCCAGCAGCTTGGACCCGGCAGATACGCAGTATTTT. Based on the CDR3 plus reference TRBV7-3 and TRBJ2-3, the full variable domain is GAGVSQTPSNKVTEKGKYVELRCDPISGHTALYWYRQSLGQGPEFLIYFQGTGAADDSGLPNDRFFAVRPEGSVSTLKIQRTERGDSAVYLCASSLDPADTQYFGPGTRLTVL.

A few counts support this clone. Other DNA sequences in the same sample also yield this CDR3. The CDR3 loop reads CASSEGGGQPQHF. In DNA, the CDR3 is TGTGCCAGCAGTGAAGGTGGGGGTCAGCCCCAGCATTTT. The chain joins TRBV6-1 to TRBJ1-5, with a possible D match to TRBD1 (5 bases). Germline lookup yields CDR1 MNHNS and CDR2 SASEGT. The V end lost 1 base, the J end lost 6 bases, and 7 bases lay between the germline ends. This CDR3 has 13 residues.

This clone has a handful of counts. The rearrangement joins TRBV9 to TRBJ2-3; 11 bases map to TRBD2. CDR3 length: 16 amino acids. After removal of 0 bases from V and 2 bases from J, the junction contained 2 bases not matched to a gene. In germline, CDR1 is SGDLS, CDR2 YYNGEE. The CDR3 DNA is TGTGCCAGCAGCGTAGCGGGACTAGCGGACACAGATACGCAGTATTTT. This translates into CASSVAGLADTDTQYF.

This chain uses TRBV4-2 with TRBJ2-5; D is unresolved. From germline, CDR1 is LGHNA and CDR2 YNFKEQ. V lost 1 base, J lost 4 bases, and 10 bases lay in between. This CDR3 region has 14 residues. In DNA form, the CDR3 reads TGTGCCAGCAGCCAAGTAAGGGCAGGAGAGACCCAGTACTTC. Encoded protein: CASSQVRAGETQYF.

The rearrangement uses TRBV4-1 and TRBJ2-7; D is tentatively TRBD1 or TRBD2 (6 bases each). Germline V gene lookup returns CDR1 MGHRA and CDR2 YSYEKL. V dropped 5 bases and J dropped 3 bases, with 14 bases sitting between them. The CDR3 loop spans 14 amino acids. CDR3 residues: CASSSGGGFYEQYF. CDR3 bases: TGCGCCAGCAGCTCTGGAGGGGGGTTCTACGAGCAGTACTTC.

This clone was seen only a few times. The same CDR3 can be traced to other DNA sequences in this sample. The rearrangement links TRBV30 to TRBJ1-1; D not resolved. Germline lookup yields CDR1 GTSNPN and CDR2 SVGIG (reference sequence). This CDR3 is 13 amino acids long. V lost 3 bases and J lost 0, with 8 bases in between. CDR3 bases: TGTGCCTGGAGAGGTCAGGTGAACACTGAAGCTTTCTTT. Translating gives CAWRGQVNTEAFF.

CDR3 nucleotide sequence: TGCGCCAGCAGCTTGGGACAAAGGATAGTCTCCTACAATGAGCAGTTCTTC. Its protein product is CASSLGQRIVSYNEQFF. The rearrangement links TRBV5-1 to TRBJ2-1; no clear D gene. Germline CDR1 and CDR2: SGHRS and YFSETQ. This CDR3 is 17 amino acids long. The V end was cut by 0 bases, the J end by 0 bases, with 13 bases between.

This clone turned up a few times. The rearrangement joins TRBV29-1 to TRBJ2-7; 12 bases are a match to TRBD1. The V segment lost 5 bases and the J segment 7 bases; nucleotides outside the gene matches: 9. The germline V gene has CDR1 SQVTM and CDR2 ANQGSEA. The CDR3 is 14 residues long. The CDR3 region is CSVTPGQGAREQYF. DNA for the CDR3: TGCAGCGTTACGCCGGGACAGGGGGCGCGGGAGCAGTACTTC.

This clone was counted between two and nine times. J is TRBJ1-1 and V is TRBV10-2; D is undetermined. Looked up from germline, CDR1 is WSHSY and CDR2 is SAAADI. Trimming took 6 bases from V and 3 from J, leaving 2 bases between them. The CDR3 contains 10 residues. The CDR3 DNA reads as TGCGCCAGCAGGGACACTGAAGCTTTCTTT. This encodes CASRDTEAFF.

This clone was recorded a few times. The V call is TRBV15, the J call TRBJ2-2; 7 positions match TRBD1. The junction had 4 bases not matched to a gene; V was cut back by 9 bases and J by 0 bases. The CDR3 consists of 14 residues. CDR1 and CDR2 from the germline V gene are LNHNV and YYDKDF (reference sequence). CDR3 in amino acids: CATKGTANTGELFF. The CDR3 DNA follows: TGTGCCACAAAGGGGACAGCGAACACCGGGGAGCTGTTTTTT. The variable domain in full, with the rest retrieved from reference TRBV15 and TRBJ2-2, is DAMVIQNPRYQVTQFGKPVTLSCSQTLNHNVMYWYQQKSSQAPKLLFHYYDKDFNNEADTPDNFQSRRPNTSFCFLDIRSPGLGDTAMYLCATKGTANTGELFFGEGSRLTVL.

This clone turned up a few times. The gene calls are TRBV10-3 and TRBJ1-1, with TRBD1 matching over 7 bases. The trim removed 7 bases at V and 2 bases at J, leaving 7 bases unmatched. This CDR3 comprises 14 residues. Germline values: CDR1 ENHRY, CDR2 SYGVKD. The CDR3 reads CAITEGALNTEAFF. CDR3 nucleotides: TGTGCCATCACCGAGGGGGCCCTTAACACTGAAGCTTTCTTT.

The genes are TRBV5-1 and TRBJ2-7; D not certain. The CDR3 covers 13 residues. V lost 1 base and J 3 bases, leaving 8 bases between the germline ends. Germline CDR1 SGHRS, CDR2 YFSETQ. The DNA of the CDR3 is TGCGCCAGCAGCTTGACAGCGAACTACGAGCAGTACTTC. It specifies CASSLTANYEQYF.

This clone was seen more than once but under ten times. The chain recombines TRBV30 with TRBJ1-4; a possible D gene is TRBD1 (5 bases). The ends were cut back, 5 bases at V and 10 bases at J, with 17 bases in the middle. The CDR3 spans 13 residues. Germline V gene sequence: CDR1 GTSNPN, CDR2 SVGIG (reference sequence). CDR3 bases: TGTGCCTGGGCCGATTCAGGGAGTGGAAAACTGTTTTTT. Its protein is CAWADSGSGKLFF. Variable domain in full (rest from reference TRBV30 and TRBJ1-4): SQTIHQWPATLVQPVGSPLSLECTVEGTSNPNLYWYRQAAGRGLQLLFYSVGIGQISSEVPQNLSASRPQDRQFILSSKKLLLSDSGFYLCAWADSGSGKLFFGSGTQLSVL.

There are a few counts of this clone. This chain connects TRBV29-1 to TRBJ1-1, with a possible D match to TRBD1 (6 bases). Trimming took 7 bases from V and 2 from J, leaving 8 bases between them. Per the germline V gene, CDR1 is SQVTM and CDR2 is ANQGSEA. This CDR3 region has 11 residues. Here the CDR3 reads CSGQVNTEAFF. CDR3 DNA sequence: TGCAGCGGACAGGTTAACACTGAAGCTTTCTTT.

The chain recombines TRBV6-1 with TRBJ1-5, with 7 bases matching TRBD1. The J segment lost 3 bases and the V segment lost 4 bases, leaving 3 bases of the junction unmatched. From germline, CDR1 is MNHNS and CDR2 SASEGT. CDR3 length: 14 amino acids. The DNA of the CDR3 is TGTGCCAGCAGTGTAGGGGGCCCCAATCAGCCCCAGCATTTT. It encodes CASSVGGPNQPQHF.

In its sample, this clone was seen a few times. V and J are TRBV29-1 and TRBJ2-1, with 10 nucleotides matching TRBD2. The CDR3 runs 15 residues. Trimming removed 7 bases from V and 10 bases from J; junction bases left unmatched: 16. Germline V gene data show CDR1 as SQVTM and CDR2 as ANQGSEA. The CDR3 DNA follows: TGCAGCGCTAGCTTGGTGAGCGGGGGGGCGAGCGAGCAGTTCTTC. Translation: CSASLVSGGASEQFF.

V and J are TRBV28 and TRBJ2-7; D is ambiguous. The ends were cut back, 6 bases at V and 3 bases at J, with 21 bases in the middle. Germline values: CDR1 MDHEN, CDR2 SYDVKM. This CDR3 has 16 residues. CDR3 nucleotide sequence: TGTGCCAGCAGCTTGAGCCCGGGCAACTTGGGCTACGAGCAGTACTTC. It encodes CASSLSPGNLGYEQYF.

The rearrangement links TRBV9 to TRBJ2-3; D may correspond to TRBD1 or TRBD2 (5 bases each). Trimming pared 6 bases from V and 0 bases from J, leaving 17 bases between. Germline CDR1 is SGDLS and CDR2 is YYNGEE. CDR3 length equals 16 residues. In nucleotides, the CDR3 is TGTGCCAGCAACCGATTGGGGGTGACTAGCACAGATACGCAGTATTTT. It is translated as CASNRLGVTSTDTQYF.

This clone has a handful of counts. The rearrangement links TRBV7-9 to TRBJ1-2; D gene uncertain. The V end lost 4 bases, the J end lost 0 bases, and 12 bases lay between the germline ends. Germline V lookup: CDR1 SEHNR, CDR2 FQNEAQ (reference sequence). This CDR3 contains 15 residues. This CDR3 reads CASSSVGITNYGYTF. Here the CDR3 DNA reads TGTGCCAGCAGCTCCGTAGGGATCACTAACTATGGCTACACCTTC.

A few counts support this clone. The J gene is TRBJ2-7, the V gene TRBV30; D unresolved. V shed 0 bases and J shed 7 bases, with 7 bases lying between them. From germline, CDR1 is GTSNPN and CDR2 SVGIG (reference sequence). This CDR3 is built from 11 residues. The CDR3 here is CAWSVTKEQYF. The CDR3 nucleotides are TGTGCCTGGAGTGTAACGAAGGAGCAGTACTTC.

This clone was seen only a few times. V and J are TRBV4-1 and TRBJ2-2; possible D gene TRBD1, 5 bases. With 4 bases removed from V and 7 bases from J, the gap between germline ends came to 10 bases. Per the germline V gene, CDR1 is MGHRA and CDR2 is YSYEKL. This CDR3 is built from 13 residues. CDR3 residues: CASSRKTDGELFF. Written as DNA, the CDR3 is TGCGCCAGCAGCCGGAAGACAGACGGGGAGCTGTTTTTT.

This rearrangement joins TRBV2 to TRBJ1-4; no firm D call. Germline CDR1 SNHLY, CDR2 FYNNEI. V was cut by 6 bases and J by 5 bases, with 10 bases left in between. The CDR3 sequence is 13 residues long. CDR3 sequence (DNA): TGTGCCAGCAGGGATTACCCGAATGAAAAACTGTTTTTT. Translated: CASRDYPNEKLFF. Filled out from reference TRBV2 and TRBJ1-4, the complete variable domain reads EPEVTQTPSHQVTQMGQEVILRCVPISNHLYFYWYRQILGQKVEFLVSFYNNEISEKSEIFDDQFSVERPDGSNFTLKIRSTKLEDSAMYFCASRDYPNEKLFFGSGTQLSVL.

The chain couples TRBV5-1 to TRBJ1-5; TRBD1 matches at 9 bases. The germline V gene encodes CDR1 SGHRS and CDR2 YFSETQ. This CDR3 spans 14 amino acids. J lost 5 bases, V lost 3 bases, and 3 bases had no gene match. The CDR3 bases are TGCGCCAGCAGCTACGACAGGGGGGATCAGCCCCAGCATTTT. Encoded protein: CASSYDRGDQPQHF.

This chain connects TRBV4-1 to TRBJ2-7, with 15 bases lining up with TRBD2. Germline CDR1 and CDR2: MGHRA and YSYEKL. Trimming cost V 0 bases and J 4 bases; bases outside gene matches: 10. The CDR3 runs to 19 residues. CDR3 nucleotide sequence: TGCGCCAGCAGCCAAGAGGGACTAGCGGGGGGCCCGGGCTCTTACGAGCAGTACTTC. This sequence encodes CASSQEGLAGGPGSYEQYF.